Shown below are 24 T cell receptor beta chains from a single sample sequenced in a study of cytomegalovirus exposure and HLA in healthy donors. Assay: immunoSEQ multiplex PCR; the TCRdb copy retains only in-frame clones and omits some. The sample consists of 150,000 to 200,000 clones, roughly 77% of them appearing once. Sequenced sample: PBMCs. The receptor set was obtained from a woman in her twenties or thirties in good health and CMV-seronegative.

The chain uses TRBV7-8 and TRBJ2-1; 8 bases match TRBD2. Trimming cost V 4 bases and J 4 bases; bases outside gene matches: 12. Germline V CDR1 and CDR2: SGHVS, FQNEAQ. The CDR3 spans 17 residues. Here the CDR3 reads CASSSSGGKAVYNEQFF. The CDR3 coding sequence is TGTGCCAGCAGCTCCAGCGGGGGAAAAGCGGTTTACAATGAGCAGTTCTTC.

The chain links TRBV2 to TRBJ1-5; D ambiguous. The CDR3 loop spans 15 amino acids. Germline V CDR1 and CDR2: SNHLY, FYNNEI. The V and J ends lost 2 bases and 2 bases respectively, with 10 bases between them. This chain's CDR3 is CASSERSQGNQPQHF. In nucleotides, the CDR3 is TGTGCCAGCAGTGAAAGGTCCCAGGGCAATCAGCCCCAGCATTTT.

The chain has TRBV27 and TRBJ2-7; 10 bases match TRBD2. In germline, CDR1 is MNHEY, CDR2 SMNVEV (reference sequence). V lost 5 bases to trimming and J lost 4 bases; unmatched junction nucleotides: 14. This CDR3 is built from 17 residues. The CDR3 bases are TGTGCCAGCAGTCGACTAGCGGGTGGCGTCGGGGGGTACGAGCAGTACTTC. It specifies CASSRLAGGVGGYEQYF.

The V gene is TRBV4-1, the J gene TRBJ1-4; possibly TRBD1 for D (6 bases). The germline gives CDR1 MGHRA, CDR2 YSYEKL. This CDR3 comprises 16 residues. With 3 bases removed from V and 0 bases from J, the gap between germline ends came to 11 bases. CDR3 nucleotide sequence: TGCGCCAGCAGCCAGGGGGCTCTAGCAACTAATGAAAAACTGTTTTTT. Amino acid sequence: CASSQGALATNEKLFF.

This chain uses TRBV11-2 with TRBJ2-2, with D perhaps TRBD2 (5 bases). Germline values: CDR1 SGHAT, CDR2 FQNNGV. Trimming removed 7 bases at V and 0 bases at J, with 9 bases between. The CDR3 loop spans 14 amino acids. CDR3 loop: CASILGANTGELFF. DNA for the CDR3: TGTGCCAGCATCCTCGGGGCGAACACCGGGGAGCTGTTTTTT.

The chain carries TRBV18 and TRBJ2-1; TRBD1 is a possible D gene (6 bases). V lost 0 bases to trimming and J lost 13 bases, with 13 bases between them. The CDR3 has 13 residues. CDR1 and CDR2 from the germline V gene are KGHSH and LQKENI. The CDR3 bases are TGTGCCAGCTCACCACCCCCCTACAGGGAACAGTTCTTC. Its protein product is CASSPPPYREQFF.

J is TRBJ2-2 and V is TRBV7-3; weak D call: TRBD1 (6 bases). The length of the CDR3 is 14 residues. Trimming took 5 bases from V and 5 from J, leaving 12 bases between them. Germline V gives CDR1 SGHTA, CDR2 FQGTGA. The CDR3 loop is CASSPPGETGELFF. CDR3 DNA sequence: TGTGCCAGCAGCCCGCCAGGGGAGACCGGGGAGCTGTTTTTT.

The DNA for the CDR3 is TGTGCCTGGAGTCTGGGGACAGGGGATGAAAAACTGTTTTTT. Translating it yields CAWSLGTGDEKLFF. J is TRBJ1-4 and V is TRBV30; 10 bases are shared with TRBD1. The V gene's germline CDR1 is GTSNPN and CDR2 SVGIG (reference sequence). J gave up 6 bases and V 2 bases, and 3 bases lay outside the gene matches. The CDR3 is 14 amino acids.

This clone came up once. The rearrangement links TRBV7-9 to TRBJ2-3; TRBD1 is a possible D gene (7 bases). The V end was cut by 0 bases, the J end by 0 bases, with 10 bases between. From germline, CDR1 is SEHNR and CDR2 FQNEAQ (reference sequence). This CDR3 comprises 16 residues. The CDR3 nucleotides read TGTGCCAGCAGCTTAGCGCAGGGGGGCAGCACAGATACGCAGTATTTT. Its translation: CASSLAQGGSTDTQYF.

This clone was seen only once. The chain is built from TRBV30 and TRBJ2-2; 7 bases are a match to TRBD2. This CDR3 is 15 amino acids long. The ends lost 5 bases at V and 4 bases at J; junction bases unmatched: 10. Germline loops: CDR1 GTSNPN, CDR2 SVGIG (reference sequence). Here the CDR3 reads CAWGGASGLTGELFF. DNA of the CDR3: TGTGCCTGGGGCGGAGCTAGCGGTCTCACCGGGGAGCTGTTTTTT.

The rearrangement links TRBV7-2 to TRBJ2-1, with D tentatively TRBD1 (6 bases). V lost 5 bases and J lost 3, with 23 bases in between. This CDR3 region has 18 residues. From germline, CDR1 is SGHTA and CDR2 FQGNSA. The CDR3 DNA sequence: TGTGCCAGCAGCAAGGGGGAGTGGGGTGTCCTCAGCTACAATGAGCAGTTCTTC. It specifies CASSKGEWGVLSYNEQFF.

CDR3 coding DNA: TGTGCCAGCACGGCGGGTCCCGCGTATGGCTACACCTTC. Translating it yields CASTAGPAYGYTF. This chain uses TRBV6-5 with TRBJ1-2; D is unclear. The CDR3 has 13 residues. CDR1 and CDR2 (germline): MNHEY, SVGAGI. Trimming took off 7 bases at V and 5 bases at J, with 14 bases between the two ends.

The chain joins TRBV30 to TRBJ1-4; unclear D gene. The V gene's germline CDR1 is GTSNPN and CDR2 SVGIG (reference sequence). This CDR3 has 15 residues. V lost 0 bases and J 7 bases, leaving 15 bases between the germline ends. The CDR3 bases are TGTGCCTGGAGTGTACCGCCGGGCGGGAGTGAAAAACTGTTTTTT. Translated, it gives CAWSVPPGGSEKLFF.

The V call is TRBV7-7, the J call TRBJ2-5; 10 positions agree with TRBD2. J lost 5 bases, V lost 5 bases, and 5 bases had no gene match. Germline CDR1 SSHAT, CDR2 FNYEAQ (reference sequence). The CDR3 covers 14 residues. CDR3 amino acids: CASSPSGSVETQYF. The CDR3 DNA is TGTGCCAGCAGCCCTAGCGGGAGTGTGGAGACCCAGTACTTC. Supplemented by reference TRBV7-7 and TRBJ2-5, the full variable domain reads GAGVSQSPRYKVTKRGQDVTLRCDPISSHATLYWYQQALGQGPEFLTYFNYEAQPDKSGLPSDRFSAERPEGSISTLTIQRTEQRDSAMYRCASSPSGSVETQYFGPGTRLLVL.

This clone was picked up a small number of times. This chain uses TRBV9 with TRBJ2-5; weak D call: TRBD2 (5 bases). Germline CDR1 SGDLS, CDR2 YYNGEE. With 3 bases removed from V and 3 bases from J, the gap between germline ends came to 9 bases. CDR3 size: 13 residues. The chain's CDR3 is CASSGTGKETQYF. Here the CDR3 DNA reads TGTGCCAGCAGCGGCACGGGAAAAGAGACCCAGTACTTC.

The chain has TRBV5-4 and TRBJ1-1, with 7 bases matching TRBD1. CDR1 and CDR2 (germline): SGHNT, YYREEE (reference sequence). The CDR3 length is 15 residues. The J segment lost 0 bases and the V segment lost 3 bases, leaving 5 bases of the junction unmatched. CDR3 sequence: CASSSWDSLNTEAFF. The DNA of the CDR3 is TGTGCCAGCAGCTCATGGGACAGCCTGAACACTGAAGCTTTCTTT.

V gene TRBV7-8 combines with J gene TRBJ2-7; 7 nucleotides line up with TRBD2. This CDR3 comprises 16 residues. V was pared by 4 bases and J by 1 base, with 10 bases of the junction left unmatched. CDR1 SGHVS and CDR2 FQNEAQ come from the germline V gene. The CDR3 loop is CASSSRRASGSYEQYF. CDR3 sequence (DNA): TGTGCCAGCAGCTCCCGTCGGGCTAGCGGTTCCTACGAGCAGTACTTC. The entire variable domain, with the rest obtained from reference TRBV7-8 and TRBJ2-7, is as follows: GAGVSQSPRYKVAKRGQDVALRCDPISGHVSLFWYQQALGQGPEFLTYFQNEAQLDKSGLPSDRFFAERPEGSVSTLKIQRTQQEDSAVYLCASSSRRASGSYEQYFGPGTRLTVT.

As DNA, the CDR3 is TGTGCCAGCGAAAGGACAGGGTTCACCGGGGAGCTGTTTTTT. Amino acids: CASERTGFTGELFF. This chain uses TRBV28 with TRBJ2-2; 8 bases map to TRBD1. This CDR3 has 14 residues. From germline, CDR1 is MDHEN and CDR2 SYDVKM. Trimming at V came to 8 bases and at J to 4 bases, leaving 6 bases not matched to a gene.

The V and J genes are TRBV27 and TRBJ2-3; 11 nucleotides line up with TRBD2. With 6 bases clipped from V and 2 bases from J, the junction kept 7 bases outside the gene matches. This CDR3 comprises 16 residues. Germline CDR1 MNHEY, CDR2 SMNVEV (reference sequence). CDR3 loop: CASSLTSGSPTDTQYF. The DNA for the CDR3 is TGTGCCAGCAGCCTTACTAGCGGGAGTCCCACAGATACGCAGTATTTT.

The chain employs TRBV19 and TRBJ1-1; TRBD1 matches 10 bases. The CDR3 has 16 amino acids. The germline CDR1 and CDR2 sequences are LNHDA and SQIVND (reference sequence). Trimming cost V 5 bases and J 1 base; bases outside gene matches: 7. The CDR3 DNA is TGTGCCAGTAGTGCATGGACAGGGGGTCGGAACACTGAAGCTTTCTTT. As protein: CASSAWTGGRNTEAFF.

The J gene is TRBJ2-5, the V gene TRBV27, with TRBD1 identical over 9 bases. V shed 1 base and J 5 bases; nucleotides not matched to a gene: 8. Per germline, CDR1 MNHEY and CDR2 SMNVEV (reference sequence). This CDR3 has 16 residues. The CDR3 loop reads CASSLFPGTGSETQYF. CDR3 bases: TGTGCCAGCAGTTTATTCCCGGGGACAGGGTCGGAGACCCAGTACTTC.

The genes are TRBV5-6 and TRBJ1-2; the D gene is possibly TRBD1 (5 bases). The CDR3 has 14 residues. CDR1 and CDR2 from the germline V gene are SGHDT and YYEEEE. Trimming left V 7 bases short and J 8 bases short, with 21 bases between. The CDR3 nucleotides are TGTGCCAGCTTTGGGCGGGGGAAGGGCCTAGGCTACACCTTC. The encoded protein is CASFGRGKGLGYTF.

The rearrangement uses TRBV2 and TRBJ2-1, with TRBD1 matching 8 bases. The CDR3 contains 15 residues. The junction had 2 bases not matched to a gene; V was cut back by 2 bases and J by 2 bases. Germline V gene sequence: CDR1 SNHLY, CDR2 FYNNEI. Written as DNA, the CDR3 is TGTGCCAGCAGTGAAAACAGGGGGACCTACAATGAGCAGTTCTTC. It encodes CASSENRGTYNEQFF. The complete variable domain, with remaining parts taken from reference TRBV2 and TRBJ2-1, reads EPEVTQTPSHQVTQMGQEVILRCVPISNHLYFYWYRQILGQKVEFLVSFYNNEISEKSEIFDDQFSVERPDGSNFTLKIRSTKLEDSAMYFCASSENRGTYNEQFFGPGTRLTVL.

This clone appeared many times. The CDR3 spells CASRSGQGSNQPQHF. The CDR3 DNA sequence: TGCGCCAGCAGATCGGGACAGGGGAGCAATCAGCCCCAGCATTTT. The rearrangement uses TRBV5-1 and TRBJ1-5; 10 bases fit TRBD1. V dropped 5 bases and J dropped 1; count of bases not matched to a gene: 3. The germline CDR1 and CDR2 sequences are SGHRS and YFSETQ. The CDR3 sequence is 15 residues long.